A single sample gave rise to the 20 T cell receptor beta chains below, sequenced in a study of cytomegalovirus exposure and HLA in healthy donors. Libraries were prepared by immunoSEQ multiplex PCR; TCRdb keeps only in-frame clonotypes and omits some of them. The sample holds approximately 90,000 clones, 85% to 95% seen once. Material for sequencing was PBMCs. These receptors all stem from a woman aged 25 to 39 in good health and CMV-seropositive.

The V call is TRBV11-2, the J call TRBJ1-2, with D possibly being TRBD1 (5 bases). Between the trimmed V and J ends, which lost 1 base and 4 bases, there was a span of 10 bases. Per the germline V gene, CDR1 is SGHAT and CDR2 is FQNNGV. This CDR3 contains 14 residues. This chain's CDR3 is CASSLAGQVYGYTF. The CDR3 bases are TGTGCCAGCAGCTTAGCCGGACAAGTCTATGGCTACACCTTC. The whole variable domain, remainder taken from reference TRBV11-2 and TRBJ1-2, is EAGVAQSPRYKIIEKRQSVAFWCNPISGHATLYWYQQILGQGPKLLIQFQNNGVVDDSQLPKDRFSAERLKGVDSTLKIQPAKLEDSAVYLCASSLAGQVYGYTFGSGTRLTVV.

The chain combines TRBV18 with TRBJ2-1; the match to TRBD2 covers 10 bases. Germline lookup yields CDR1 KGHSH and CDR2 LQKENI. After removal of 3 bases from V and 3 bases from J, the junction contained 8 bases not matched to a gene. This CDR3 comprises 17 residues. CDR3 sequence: CASSPSTSGAYYNEQFF. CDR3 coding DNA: TGTGCCAGCTCACCGTCCACTAGCGGGGCTTACTACAATGAGCAGTTCTTC.

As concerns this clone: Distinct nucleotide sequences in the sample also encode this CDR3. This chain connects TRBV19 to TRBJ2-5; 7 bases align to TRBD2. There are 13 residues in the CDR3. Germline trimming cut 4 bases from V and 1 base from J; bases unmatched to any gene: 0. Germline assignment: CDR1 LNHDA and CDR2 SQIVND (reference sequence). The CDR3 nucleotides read TGTGCCAGTAGTACTAGCGGCCAAGAGACCCAGTACTTC. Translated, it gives CASSTSGQETQYF.

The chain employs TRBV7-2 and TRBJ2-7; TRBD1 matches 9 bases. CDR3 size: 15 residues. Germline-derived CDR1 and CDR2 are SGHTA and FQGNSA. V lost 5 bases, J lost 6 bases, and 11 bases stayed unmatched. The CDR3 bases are TGTGCCAGCAGCGTCCACGGACAGGGGTTGGGCGAGCAGTACTTC. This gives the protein CASSVHGQGLGEQYF.

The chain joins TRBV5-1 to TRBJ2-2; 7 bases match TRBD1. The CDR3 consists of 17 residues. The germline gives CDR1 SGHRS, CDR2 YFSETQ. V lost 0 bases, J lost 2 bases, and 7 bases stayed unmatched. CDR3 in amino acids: CASSLGHRGHNTGELFF. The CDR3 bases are TGCGCCAGCAGCTTGGGACACAGGGGTCATAACACCGGGGAGCTGTTTTTT.

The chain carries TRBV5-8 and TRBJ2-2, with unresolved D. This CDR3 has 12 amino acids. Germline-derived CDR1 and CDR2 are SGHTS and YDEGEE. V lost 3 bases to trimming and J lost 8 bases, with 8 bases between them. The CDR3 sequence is CASSSRRGELFF. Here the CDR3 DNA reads TGTGCCAGCAGCTCTCGGCGGGGGGAGCTGTTTTTT.

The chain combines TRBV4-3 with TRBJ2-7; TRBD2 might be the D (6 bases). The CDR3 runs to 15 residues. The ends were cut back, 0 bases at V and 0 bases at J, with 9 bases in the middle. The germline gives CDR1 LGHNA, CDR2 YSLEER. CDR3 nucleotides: TGCGCCAGCAGCCAAGATTGGCGGGGCTCCTACGAGCAGTACTTC. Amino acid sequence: CASSQDWRGSYEQYF.

CDR3 sequence reads: CASSLGAGANTDTQYF. CDR3 bases: TGTGCCAGCAGCTTAGGGGCGGGAGCGAACACAGATACGCAGTATTTT. V is TRBV7-2 and J is TRBJ2-3, with 7 bases that match TRBD2. This CDR3 comprises 16 residues. V lost 1 base, J lost 2 bases, and 6 bases stayed unmatched. Germline values: CDR1 SGHTA, CDR2 FQGNSA.

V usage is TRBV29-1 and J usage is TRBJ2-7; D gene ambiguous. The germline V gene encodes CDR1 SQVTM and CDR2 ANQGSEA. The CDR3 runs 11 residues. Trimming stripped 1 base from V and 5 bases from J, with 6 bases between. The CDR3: CSVEGLHEQYF. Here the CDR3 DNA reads TGCAGCGTTGAAGGGCTCCACGAGCAGTACTTC.

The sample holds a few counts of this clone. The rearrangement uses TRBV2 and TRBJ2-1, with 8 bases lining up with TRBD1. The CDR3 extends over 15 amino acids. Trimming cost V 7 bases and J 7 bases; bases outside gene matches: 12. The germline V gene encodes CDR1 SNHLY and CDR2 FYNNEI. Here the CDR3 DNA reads TGTGCCAGCACCCACGGCAGGGGGCAAGCAAATGAGCAGTTCTTC. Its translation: CASTHGRGQANEQFF.

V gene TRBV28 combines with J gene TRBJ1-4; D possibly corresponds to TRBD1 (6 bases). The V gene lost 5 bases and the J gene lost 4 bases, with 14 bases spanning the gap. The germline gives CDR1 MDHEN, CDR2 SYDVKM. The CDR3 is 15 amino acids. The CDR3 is CASSARDTNNEKLFF. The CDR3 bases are TGTGCCAGCAGTGCCCGGGACACAAATAATGAAAAACTGTTTTTT.

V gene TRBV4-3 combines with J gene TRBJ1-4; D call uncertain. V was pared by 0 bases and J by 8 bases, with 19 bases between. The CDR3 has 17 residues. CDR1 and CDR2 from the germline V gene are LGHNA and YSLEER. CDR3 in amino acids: CASSQENGVVLGEKLFF. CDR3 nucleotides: TGCGCCAGCAGCCAAGAAAACGGAGTTGTGCTTGGGGAAAAACTGTTTTTT.

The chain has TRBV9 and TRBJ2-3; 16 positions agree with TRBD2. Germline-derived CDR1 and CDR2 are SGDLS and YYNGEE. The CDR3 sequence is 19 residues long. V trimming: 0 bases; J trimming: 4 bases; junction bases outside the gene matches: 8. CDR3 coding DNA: TGTGCCAGCAGCGTAGATTCAGGGACTAGCGGGAGGGGCCCAGATACGCAGTATTTT. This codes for CASSVDSGTSGRGPDTQYF. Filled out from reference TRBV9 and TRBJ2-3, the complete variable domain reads DSGVTQTPKHLITATGQRVTLRCSPRSGDLSVYWYQQSLDQGLQFLIQYYNGEERAKGNILERFSAQQFPDLHSELNLSSLELGDSALYFCASSVDSGTSGRGPDTQYFGPGTRLTVL.

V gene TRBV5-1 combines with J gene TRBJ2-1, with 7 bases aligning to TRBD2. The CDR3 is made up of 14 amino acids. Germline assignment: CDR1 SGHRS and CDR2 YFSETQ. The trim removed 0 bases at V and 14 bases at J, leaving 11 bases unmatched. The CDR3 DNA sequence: TGCGCCAGCAGCTTGGCCTTTCGCAGCGGGGAAGAGTTCTTC. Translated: CASSLAFRSGEEFF.

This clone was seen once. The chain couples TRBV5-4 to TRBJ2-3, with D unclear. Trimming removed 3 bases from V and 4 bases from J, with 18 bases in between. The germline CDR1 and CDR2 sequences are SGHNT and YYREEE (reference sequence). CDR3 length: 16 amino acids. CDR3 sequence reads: CASSSVGSRNADTQYF. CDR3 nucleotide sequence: TGTGCCAGCAGCTCGGTTGGTAGTCGAAACGCAGATACGCAGTATTTT.

The CDR3 loop reads CGSGGSRDTGELFF. In nucleotides, the CDR3 is TGTGGGAGTGGAGGGAGTCGTGACACCGGGGAGCTGTTTTTT. The V call is TRBV6-1, the J call TRBJ2-2, with a tentative D call TRBD2 (6 bases). This CDR3 comprises 14 residues. CDR1 MNHNS and CDR2 SASEGT come from the germline V gene.

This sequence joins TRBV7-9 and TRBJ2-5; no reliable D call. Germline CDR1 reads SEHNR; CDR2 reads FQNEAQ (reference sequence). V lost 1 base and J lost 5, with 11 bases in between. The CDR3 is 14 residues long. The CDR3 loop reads CASSLGGDGETQYF. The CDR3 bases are TGTGCCAGCAGCTTAGGTGGAGACGGGGAGACCCAGTACTTC.

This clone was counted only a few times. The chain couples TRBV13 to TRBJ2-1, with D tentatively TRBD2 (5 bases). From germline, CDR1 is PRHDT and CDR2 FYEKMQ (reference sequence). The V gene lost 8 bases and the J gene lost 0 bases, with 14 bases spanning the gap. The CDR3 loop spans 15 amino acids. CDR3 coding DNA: TGTGCCAGCGCAAACGAGAGGGTCTCCTACAATGAGCAGTTCTTC. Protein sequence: CASANERVSYNEQFF.

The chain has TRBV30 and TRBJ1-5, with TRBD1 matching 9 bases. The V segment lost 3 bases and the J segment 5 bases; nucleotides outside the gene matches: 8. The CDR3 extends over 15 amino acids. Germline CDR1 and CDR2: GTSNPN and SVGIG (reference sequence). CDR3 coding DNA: TGTGCCTGGAGCTACCGGGACAGGGTACATCAGCCCCAGCATTTT. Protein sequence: CAWSYRDRVHQPQHF.

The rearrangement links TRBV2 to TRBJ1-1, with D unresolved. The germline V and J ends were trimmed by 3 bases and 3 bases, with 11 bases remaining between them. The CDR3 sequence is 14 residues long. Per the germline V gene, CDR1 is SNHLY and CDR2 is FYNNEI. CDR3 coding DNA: TGTGCCAGCAGTGACCCGAGGAGGGACACTGAAGCTTTCTTT. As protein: CASSDPRRDTEAFF.